This T cell receptor (beta chain) was found in a study of blood T cell repertoires in COVID-19. Study summary: The analysed material was cDNA or gDNA that came from T cells, B-cell-depleted T cells, or PBMCs.

This clone was seen once. Original analysis: Estimated nucleated cell counts came from reference gene primer amplification. Measured with immunoSEQ multiplex PCR; TCRdb has only the in-frame clones, and not every one. V, J and clone size are taken as reported in that table, and D and trimming were inferred from the DNA itself. The table lists about 55,000 clones, 75% to 90% of them singletons. Germline CDR1 is SEHNR and CDR2 is FQNEAQ (reference sequence). Trimming took off 3 bases at V and 8 bases at J, with 16 bases between the two ends. The CDR3 consists of 14 residues. This receptor was obtained from a human donor in a cohort sampled during active COVID-19. This chain links TRBV7-9 with TRBJ1-1, with D perhaps TRBD1 (6 bases). Sequencing input: peripheral blood. DNA for the CDR3: TGTGCCAGCAGCTTTTCTGTTTCTGGACAGGAAGCTTTCTTT. As protein: CASSFSVSGQEAFF.